What follows is one T cell receptor (beta chain) and its context. The sample is drawn from a study of CD8 T cells in Susac syndrome. Trimming cost V 3 bases and J 1 base, with 10 bases left between them. The CDR3 totals 15 residues. In germline, CDR1 is LGHDT, CDR2 YNNKEL (reference sequence). Sequencing of TCR beta, carried out with a high-throughput approach, was applied to CD8+ and CD4+ T cells from the blood. RNA was extracted with the RNeasy kit, and a quantity of roughly 0.5 to 1 ug was reverse transcribed using random hexamers. Amplification of TCR beta CDR3 spanned 54 Vbeta and 13 Jbeta via immunoSEQ multiplex PCR. From the immunoSEQ multiplex PCR reads, TCRdb called clonotypes with MiXCR, one entry per CDR3 protein. The top ten clones hold over 0.1% of a sample with around 130,000 distinct CDR3 sequences, about 94% of them seen once.

The receptor was derived from a human donor with multiple sclerosis. Sequenced input: CD4+ T cells from PBMCs. This rearrangement joins TRBV3-1 to TRBJ1-5; a possible D gene is TRBD1 (5 bases). CDR3 DNA: TGTGCCAGCAGCCAGTCCGGGACGAGCAATCAGCCCCAGCATTTT. Translation: CASSQSGTSNQPQHF.